In its sample, the clone carrying this T cell receptor beta chain was seen many times. The V gene end was trimmed by 4 bases and the J gene end by 0 bases; junction bases not matched to a gene: 3. Germline V gene data show CDR1 as MNHNY and CDR2 as SVGAGI (reference sequence). The CDR3 runs 15 residues. Each CDR3 protein gets one entry after TCRdb re-called the RT-PCR reads with MiXCR. The sample holds about 680,000 distinct CDR3 sequences, 13% to 15% seen once. This clonotype was sampled from a female donor in good health, serving as a healthy control. Sequencing input: memory CD4+ T cells from blood. V usage is TRBV6-6 and J usage is TRBJ2-3; TRBD2 matches 8 bases. CDR3 in DNA: TGTGCCAGCAGTTCGGCTAGCGGGAGCACAGATACGCAGTATTTT. Translating gives CASSSASGSTDTQYF.